One and the same sample provided the 5 T cell receptor beta chains below, sequenced in a study of vaccination and CD4 T cells after COVID-19. The Oncomine TCR Beta short-read assay was what sequenced the DNA obtained from cultured CD4+ T cells. TCRdb reanalysed the PCR reads using MiXCR and keeps one entry per CDR3 protein. The table includes about 12,000 distinct CDR3 sequences, 61% detected once. What these receptors recognize is not known. Described treatment: approximately nine-day PBMC culture with coronavirus spike peptide pools or control peptides (ViraFEST assay). The sequencing sample was made of CD4+ T cells from blood, cultured in vitro. Receptors were obtained from a human donor who had recovered from COVID-19.

This clonotype was counted only a few times. The V gene is TRBV6-1, the J gene TRBJ2-3; 12 positions agree with TRBD2. J gave up 6 bases and V 5 bases, and 6 bases lay outside the gene matches. This CDR3 has 15 amino acids. CDR1 and CDR2 (germline): MNHNS, SASEGT. The CDR3 protein is CASSPTSGGADTQYF. The CDR3 DNA reads as TGTGCCAGCAGTCCGACTAGCGGGGGAGCGGATACGCAGTATTTT.

This clonotype occurred once. The rearrangement links TRBV7-2 to TRBJ1-4; TRBD1 might be the D (6 bases). The V and J ends lost 5 bases and 6 bases respectively, with 10 bases between them. The CDR3 is 13 amino acids. Germline V gives CDR1 SGHTA, CDR2 FQGNSA. The CDR3 here is CASSRSGDEKLFF. The CDR3 DNA sequence: TGTGCCAGCAGCCGTTCAGGGGATGAAAAACTGTTTTTT.

The rearrangement uses TRBV20-1 and TRBJ1-2; D unresolved. CDR1 DFQATT and CDR2 SNEGSKA come from the germline V gene (reference sequence). The germline V and J ends were trimmed by 3 bases and 6 bases, with 11 bases remaining between them. CDR3 length equals 12 residues. CDR3 amino acids: CSASPGNNGYTF. CDR3 DNA sequence: TGCAGTGCTAGCCCGGGGAATAATGGCTACACCTTC.

This clonotype was detected once. The chain is built from TRBV3-1 and TRBJ2-2; no clear D gene. CDR3 size: 14 residues. CDR1 and CDR2 (germline): LGHDT, YNNKEL (reference sequence). With 1 base removed from V and 5 bases from J, the gap between germline ends came to 8 bases. CDR3 protein: CASSQARFTGELFF. The CDR3 DNA sequence: TGTGCCAGCAGCCAAGCCCGGTTTACCGGGGAGCTGTTTTTT.

This clonotype was observed a few times. The chain links TRBV6-1 to TRBJ1-2; TRBD1 aligns across 7 bases. CDR1 is MNHNS and CDR2 is SASEGT in the germline V gene. The CDR3 runs 15 residues. V shed 5 bases, J shed 7 bases, and the junction held 13 bases outside the gene matches. The CDR3 loop is CASSNTGASLFGYTF. The CDR3 DNA reads as TGTGCCAGCAGTAACACAGGGGCGAGTTTGTTTGGCTACACCTTC.